Listed below are T cell receptor beta chains from one sample, sequenced in a study of blood T cells in healthy people across ages. TCRdb analysed the 5' RACE reads with MiXCR anew, one entry per CDR3 protein. The data show around 1,000,000 distinct CDR3 sequences, approximately 25% seen once. The sample was also reused in another study, on T cells of mothers and their children.

The sequencing sample was made of blood. The receptors derive from a girl under 10 years old in good health. CDR3s include the opening cysteine and the closing phenylalanine or tryptophan. The size field is filled for only some rows; it gives once, few, many or a size class.

V,size,CDR3
TRBV2,.,CASSAGPTDTQYF
TRBV20-1,few,CSARDPKLGTDREQYF
TRBV20-1,few,CSARDRLAGGYKETQYF
TRBV7-9,few,CASSLLLPGQIGGTFF
TRBV20-1,once,CSARSLASDSYEQYF
TRBV20-1,few,CSATIPQGEETQYF
TRBV27,few,CASSRAGSYGYTF
TRBV4-3,.,CASSQVRGRPGLTDTQYF
TRBV14,.,CASSQDPHGAGELFF
TRBV27,.,CARPFEKLFF
TRBV10-3,few,CATDEGTGGFMNTEAFF
TRBV27,.,CVSSIGGPNYGYTF
TRBV10-3,few,CAINAGTETYEQYF
TRBV27,.,CASTGVGYEQYF
TRBV5-1,few,CASSFNGDEQYF
TRBV20-1,.,CSGRTGGETQYF
TRBV20-1,.,CSASRAARTTDTQYF
TRBV5-1,few,CASSLGHALKETQYF
TRBV7-9,few,CASRATGEDTEAFF
TRBV20-1,.,CSADPEPNKNIQYF
TRBV6-5,many,CASSYTGTEAFF
TRBV29-1,few,CSVATSGAPSQFF
TRBV12-3/TRBV12-4,.,CASSLSWTGVSYGYTF
TRBV19,few,CASSPGLMTEQYF
TRBV27,.,CASSPYGQETQYF
TRBV20-1,few,CSPVAGNQETQYF
TRBV3-1,.,CASSQGRWNGDTQYF
TRBV11-3,.,CASSFNRAAFF
TRBV5-6,few,CASSFRGTRNTEAFF
TRBV11-2,.,CASSLVGSLQETLYF
TRBV12-3/TRBV12-4,.,CASSKFQGHQETQYF
TRBV28,.,CASSLFRVGIPLHF
TRBV29-1,.,CSVRGRREHNEQFF
TRBV4-2,.,CASSQEDSGSAPYNEQFF
TRBV6-1,few,CASSRTIDYGYTF
TRBV7-2,.,CASSLLSGGNNEQFF
TRBV4-1,.,CASSQGLAGVDTQYF
TRBV29-1,.,CSADIFNTEAFF
TRBV12-3/TRBV12-4,few,CASRGSYYGYTF
TRBV6-4,.,CASSDSRETDTQYF